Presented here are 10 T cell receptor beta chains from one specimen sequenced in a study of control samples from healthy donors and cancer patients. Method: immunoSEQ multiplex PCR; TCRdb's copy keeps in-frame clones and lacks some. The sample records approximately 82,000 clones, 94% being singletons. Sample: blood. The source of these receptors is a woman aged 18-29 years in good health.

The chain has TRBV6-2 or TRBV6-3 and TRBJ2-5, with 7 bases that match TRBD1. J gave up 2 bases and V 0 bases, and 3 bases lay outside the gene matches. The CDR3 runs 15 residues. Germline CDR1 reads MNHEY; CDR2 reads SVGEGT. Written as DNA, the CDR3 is TGTGCCAGCAGTTACTCCTGGACAGGACAAGAGACCCAGTACTTC. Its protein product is CASSYSWTGQETQYF.

The CDR3 bases are TGTGCCAGCAGTGAAGCCGGGACAGGGGTTAACTATGGCTACACCTTC. Translation gives CASSEAGTGVNYGYTF. V is TRBV6-1 and J is TRBJ1-2; 10 bases agree with TRBD1. The CDR3 runs to 16 residues. The germline V gene has CDR1 MNHNS and CDR2 SASEGT. The V segment lost 0 bases and the J segment 1 base; nucleotides outside the gene matches: 2.

The CDR3 reads CASGGYSNQPQHF. The CDR3 nucleotides are TGTGCCAGCGGGGGGTATAGCAATCAGCCCCAGCATTTT. This sequence joins TRBV28 and TRBJ1-5, with D possibly TRBD1 on 5 matching bases. V was cut by 8 bases and J by 0 bases, with 8 bases left in between. The length of the CDR3 is 13 residues. Germline V gives CDR1 MDHEN, CDR2 SYDVKM. The variable domain in full, with the rest retrieved from reference TRBV28 and TRBJ1-5, is DVKVTQSSRYLVKRTGEKVFLECVQDMDHENMFWYRQDPGLGLRLIYFSYDVKMKEKGDIPEGYSVSREKKERFSLILESASTNQTSMYLCASGGYSNQPQHFGDGTRLSIL.

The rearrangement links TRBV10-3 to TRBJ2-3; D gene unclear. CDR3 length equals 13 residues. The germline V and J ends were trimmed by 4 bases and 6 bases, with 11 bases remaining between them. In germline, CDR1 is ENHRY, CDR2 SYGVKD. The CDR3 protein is CAISVSVVDTQYF. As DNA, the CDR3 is TGTGCCATCAGTGTAAGTGTTGTGGATACGCAGTATTTT.

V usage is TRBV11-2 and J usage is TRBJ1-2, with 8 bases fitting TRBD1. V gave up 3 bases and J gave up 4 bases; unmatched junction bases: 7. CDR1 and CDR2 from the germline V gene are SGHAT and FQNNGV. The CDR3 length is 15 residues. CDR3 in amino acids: CASSFQSGTGYGYTF. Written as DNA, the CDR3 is TGTGCCAGCAGCTTCCAATCCGGGACAGGCTATGGCTACACCTTC.

CDR3 nucleotide sequence: TGTGCCAGCAGTTTTCGGGCAGGGGCAATAACCTACGAGCAGTACTTC. This sequence encodes CASSFRAGAITYEQYF. The chain employs TRBV28 and TRBJ2-7, with a weak D call TRBD1 (6 bases). Deletions cut 3 bases from V and 2 bases from J, with 17 bases between. Germline CDR1 and CDR2: MDHEN and SYDVKM. The CDR3 sequence is 16 residues long.

CDR3 in DNA: TGTGCCAGCAGTTTCTGGGCGGGAGATCTCGAGCAGTACTTC. Translation: CASSFWAGDLEQYF. The V and J genes are TRBV6-5 and TRBJ2-7; 7 bases fit TRBD2. The V gene end was trimmed by 4 bases and the J gene end by 6 bases; junction bases not matched to a gene: 9. This CDR3 comprises 14 residues. Germline V gene lookup returns CDR1 MNHEY and CDR2 SVGAGI.

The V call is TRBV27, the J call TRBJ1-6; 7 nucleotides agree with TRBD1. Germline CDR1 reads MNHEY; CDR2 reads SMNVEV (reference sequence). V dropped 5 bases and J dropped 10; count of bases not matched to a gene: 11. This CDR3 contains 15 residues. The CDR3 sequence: CASSPRDSVGSPLHF. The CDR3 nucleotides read TGTGCCAGCAGTCCGCGGGACAGCGTGGGATCACCCCTCCACTTT.

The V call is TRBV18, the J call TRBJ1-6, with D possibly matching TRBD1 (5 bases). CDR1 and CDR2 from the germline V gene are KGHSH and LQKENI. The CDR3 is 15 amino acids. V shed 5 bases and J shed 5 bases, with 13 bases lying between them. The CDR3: CASSVTGLNNSPLHF. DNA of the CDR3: TGTGCCAGCTCAGTAACGGGGCTAAATAATTCACCCCTCCACTTT.

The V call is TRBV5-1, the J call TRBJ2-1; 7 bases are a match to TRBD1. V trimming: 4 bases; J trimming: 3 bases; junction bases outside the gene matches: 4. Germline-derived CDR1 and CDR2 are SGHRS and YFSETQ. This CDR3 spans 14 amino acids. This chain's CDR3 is CASSEGQHYNEQFF. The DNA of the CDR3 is TGCGCCAGCAGCGAGGGACAGCACTACAATGAGCAGTTCTTC.